The 28 T cell receptor beta chains in this list originate from one sample, sequenced in a study of immune evolution from preneoplasia to lung adenocarcinoma. Profiled with immunoSEQ multiplex PCR; TCRdb holds only in-frame clones, not every one. The data contain under 4,000 clones, roughly 82% of them singletons. Sequenced sample: FFPE invasive lung adenocarcinoma tissue. The receptor set was obtained from a person aged 70 to 85 with invasive lung adenocarcinoma.

The rearrangement links TRBV7-9 to TRBJ1-2; D is perhaps TRBD1 (6 bases). Germline assignment: CDR1 SEHNR and CDR2 FQNEAQ (reference sequence). The V gene lost 0 bases and the J gene lost 8 bases, with 19 bases spanning the gap. The CDR3 is made up of 16 amino acids. CDR3 region: CASSLATGLQGQGYTF. CDR3 DNA sequence: TGTGCCAGCAGCTTAGCCACTGGTCTACAGGGTCAAGGCTACACCTTC.

This rearrangement joins TRBV7-2 to TRBJ2-7; no clear D. CDR3 length: 12 residues. Germline CDR1 reads SGHTA; CDR2 reads FQGNSA. V was cut by 1 base and J by 9 bases, with 10 bases left in between. CDR3 residues: CASSLGIPGQYF. CDR3 bases: TGTGCCAGCAGCTTAGGGATCCCGGGGCAGTACTTC.

The gene calls are TRBV27 and TRBJ2-2; 10 bases map to TRBD2. The CDR3 runs to 16 residues. Germline-derived CDR1 and CDR2 are MNHEY and SMNVEV (reference sequence). V lost 3 bases and J lost 6; bases outside the gene matches: 7. Here the CDR3 DNA reads TGTGCCAGCAGTTTCCCGGCTAGCGGGAGACCCGGGGAGCTGTTTTTT. This sequence encodes CASSFPASGRPGELFF.

J is TRBJ1-2 and V is TRBV28; D is uncertain. Trimming shortened V by 5 bases and J by 2 bases, and 9 bases separated the two germline ends. The germline V gene encodes CDR1 MDHEN and CDR2 SYDVKM. The CDR3 has 13 amino acids. CDR3 coding DNA: TGTGCCAGCAGTCTAGGGATAAACTATGGCTACACCTTC. This codes for CASSLGINYGYTF.

The chain recombines TRBV6-5 with TRBJ2-2; D is possibly TRBD2 (5 bases). The germline CDR1 and CDR2 sequences are MNHEY and SVGAGI. The CDR3 runs 13 residues. Trimming stripped 2 bases from V and 5 bases from J, with 6 bases between. CDR3: CASSYPGTGELFF. CDR3 sequence (DNA): TGTGCCAGCAGTTACCCGGGGACCGGGGAGCTGTTTTTT.

The rearrangement links TRBV20-1 to TRBJ2-2, with D hard to call. The CDR3 consists of 11 residues. With 2 bases removed from V and 7 bases from J, the gap between germline ends came to 5 bases. Germline CDR1 reads DFQATT; CDR2 reads SNEGSKA (reference sequence). CDR3 DNA sequence: TGCAGTGCTAGAAGTGTCGGGGAGCTGTTTTTT. Amino acids: CSARSVGELFF.

This chain uses TRBV5-1 with TRBJ2-5; 7 bases map to TRBD2. CDR3 length equals 14 residues. J lost 4 bases, V lost 5 bases, and 8 bases had no gene match. CDR1 is SGHRS, CDR2 YFSETQ, per germline. The CDR3: CASRRWGGGETQYF. In DNA, the CDR3 is TGCGCCAGCAGAAGGTGGGGCGGGGGAGAGACCCAGTACTTC. Using reference TRBV5-1 and TRBJ2-5 for the parts outside the CDR3, the full variable domain is KAGVTQTPRYLIKTRGQQVTLSCSPISGHRSVSWYQQTPGQGLQFLFEYFSETQRNKGNFPGRFSGRQFSNSRSEMNVSTLELGDSALYLCASRRWGGGETQYFGPGTRLLVL.

In this sample, this clone turned up once. The V call is TRBV5-1, the J call TRBJ2-2; 9 bases fit TRBD1. There are 15 residues in the CDR3. Per germline, CDR1 SGHRS and CDR2 YFSETQ. Losses at the gene ends were 4 bases for V and 4 bases for J; bases not matched to a gene: 5. The CDR3 bases are TGCGCCAGCAGCCAGACAGGGGGGGCCACCGGGGAGCTGTTTTTT. It codes for CASSQTGGATGELFF.

The chain is built from TRBV6-1 and TRBJ2-3; D ambiguous. Germline V CDR1 and CDR2: MNHNS, SASEGT. This CDR3 is built from 11 residues. Trimming cost V 8 bases and J 5 bases, with 8 bases left between them. The CDR3 loop reads CASGRIDTQYF. In DNA form, the CDR3 reads TGTGCCAGCGGTAGGATAGATACGCAGTATTTT.

Here the CDR3 reads CASSLTTGEVGETQYF. DNA of the CDR3: TGCGCCAGCAGCCTTACGACAGGGGAGGTTGGAGAGACCCAGTACTTC. The genes are TRBV5-1 and TRBJ2-5, with 8 positions matching TRBD1. Germline values: CDR1 SGHRS, CDR2 YFSETQ. V shed 4 bases and J 4 bases; nucleotides not matched to a gene: 12. The CDR3 extends over 16 amino acids.

The gene calls are TRBV6-1 and TRBJ2-2; D not certain. Looked up from germline, CDR1 is MNHNS and CDR2 is SASEGT. The V end lost 3 bases, the J end lost 5 bases, and 7 bases lay between the germline ends. There are 13 residues in the CDR3. CDR3 protein: CASSEGGTGELFF. The CDR3 region has the DNA TGTGCCAGCAGTGAGGGTGGTACCGGGGAGCTGTTTTTT.

This clone occurred once. J is TRBJ2-1 and V is TRBV10-3, with TRBD2 matching 8 bases. V was clipped by 5 bases and J by 5 bases; unmatched bases: 8. The germline CDR1 and CDR2 sequences are ENHRY and SYGVKD. CDR3 length equals 15 residues. The CDR3: CAISKGAGDNNEQFF. The CDR3 nucleotides read TGTGCCATCAGTAAAGGAGCGGGAGACAACAATGAGCAGTTCTTC.

This chain uses TRBV30 with TRBJ2-5; D unresolved. Per the germline V gene, CDR1 is GTSNPN and CDR2 is SVGIG (reference sequence). The CDR3 sequence is 11 residues long. Trimming pared 2 bases from V and 7 bases from J, leaving 8 bases between. The CDR3 DNA reads TGTGCCTGGAGTCCGATTGGGACCCAGTACTTC. Encoded protein: CAWSPIGTQYF.

This sequence joins TRBV5-1 and TRBJ1-2; perhaps TRBD1 as D (6 bases). Germline CDR1 is SGHRS and CDR2 is YFSETQ. The ends were cut back, 5 bases at V and 6 bases at J, with 20 bases in the middle. This CDR3 contains 15 residues. CDR3 sequence reads: CASRNDGGRFDGYTF. CDR3 nucleotides: TGCGCCAGCAGGAATGACGGGGGGCGATTCGATGGCTACACCTTC.

The rearrangement uses TRBV6-6 and TRBJ1-5; TRBD1 aligns across 8 bases. The CDR3 contains 13 residues. The germline gives CDR1 MNHNY, CDR2 SVGAGI (reference sequence). V lost 6 bases, J lost 5 bases, and 3 bases stayed unmatched. The DNA for the CDR3 is TGTGCCAGCAGGGACAGGGACGATCAGCCCCAGCATTTT. It encodes CASRDRDDQPQHF.

The rearrangement uses TRBV7-8 and TRBJ2-1, with D perhaps matching TRBD1 (6 bases). Between the trimmed V and J ends, which lost 5 bases and 2 bases, there was a span of 13 bases. The CDR3 has 15 residues. Germline CDR1 reads SGHVS; CDR2 reads FQNEAQ. The CDR3 coding sequence is TGTGCCAGCAGCCGCCTTGGGGGCCCCTACAATGAGCAGTTCTTC. It yields the protein CASSRLGGPYNEQFF.

The chain is built from TRBV7-9 and TRBJ2-3, with unresolved D. The CDR3 is made up of 16 amino acids. The germline V gene has CDR1 SEHNR and CDR2 FQNEAQ (reference sequence). V was cut by 5 bases and J by 1 base, with 16 bases left in between. DNA for the CDR3: TGTGCCAGCAGCGCGACGCCTACACTCGGCACAGATACGCAGTATTTT. Its translation: CASSATPTLGTDTQYF. Full variable domain (outside the CDR3, taken from reference TRBV7-9 and TRBJ2-3): DTGVSQNPRHKITKRGQNVTFRCDPISEHNRLYWYRQTLGQGPEFLTYFQNEAQLEKSRLLSDRFSAERPKGSFSTLEIQRTEQGDSAMYLCASSATPTLGTDTQYFGPGTRLTVL.

This rearrangement joins TRBV11-2 to TRBJ2-1, with D possibly being TRBD1 (5 bases). Trimming took 2 bases from V and 0 from J, leaving 8 bases between them. This CDR3 has 15 amino acids. Germline V lookup: CDR1 SGHAT, CDR2 FQNNGV. The CDR3, as DNA: TGTGCCAGCAGCTTAAAGGGGATCTCCTACAATGAGCAGTTCTTC. It codes for CASSLKGISYNEQFF.

V and J are TRBV11-3 and TRBJ2-5, with a tentative D call TRBD1 (5 bases). Trimming left V 6 bases short and J 7 bases short, with 18 bases between. The CDR3 runs 14 residues. Germline V gene lookup returns CDR1 SGHNT and CDR2 YENEEA. DNA of the CDR3: TGTGCCAGCAGTCTACTGGGCCTCCAGGGGACCCAGTACTTC. It yields the protein CASSLLGLQGTQYF.

V is TRBV28 and J is TRBJ2-3; 10 nucleotides align to TRBD2. The CDR3 consists of 15 residues. Per germline, CDR1 MDHEN and CDR2 SYDVKM. Trimming at V came to 4 bases and at J to 4 bases, leaving 5 bases not matched to a gene. DNA for the CDR3: TGTGCCAGCAGTTCCGGACTAGCGGTTTCAGATACGCAGTATTTT. Translation gives CASSSGLAVSDTQYF.

The rearrangement uses TRBV20-1 and TRBJ2-7; D call uncertain. Trimming took off 3 bases at V and 2 bases at J, with 5 bases between the two ends. In germline, CDR1 is DFQATT, CDR2 SNEGSKA (reference sequence). This CDR3 is 11 amino acids long. CDR3 sequence: CSARGTYEQYF. The CDR3 DNA reads as TGCAGTGCTAGGGGGACCTACGAGCAGTACTTC.

This clone has a single count. The rearrangement links TRBV7-8 to TRBJ2-1, with a tentative D call TRBD2 (5 bases). V dropped 4 bases and J dropped 0 bases, with 16 bases sitting between them. The length of the CDR3 is 17 residues. CDR1 is SGHVS, CDR2 FQNEAQ, per germline. CDR3 nucleotides: TGTGCCAGCAGCTCTCTTTTTGCGGGTAGCTCCTACAATGAGCAGTTCTTC. It translates to CASSSLFAGSSYNEQFF.

The CDR3 region is CASSGDYRANTGELFF. The CDR3 DNA reads TGTGCCAGCAGCGGCGACTACCGCGCGAACACCGGGGAGCTGTTTTTT. The chain recombines TRBV5-4 with TRBJ2-2; perhaps TRBD2 as D (5 bases). This CDR3 has 16 residues. The germline V and J ends were trimmed by 4 bases and 0 bases, with 13 bases remaining between them. The germline V gene encodes CDR1 SGHNT and CDR2 YYREEE (reference sequence).

This clone was seen once. This chain connects TRBV5-5 to TRBJ2-7; 8 positions match TRBD1. Germline V lookup: CDR1 SGHKS, CDR2 YYEKEE (reference sequence). J lost 7 bases, V lost 4 bases, and 13 bases had no gene match. CDR3 length: 15 residues. This CDR3 is CASSPSPDRVREQYF. The CDR3 DNA reads as TGTGCCAGCAGCCCTAGCCCGGACAGGGTAAGGGAGCAGTACTTC.

The V gene is TRBV11-2, the J gene TRBJ2-7, with TRBD2 identical over 7 bases. The CDR3 runs to 12 residues. V was pared by 5 bases and J by 4 bases, with 2 bases of the junction left unmatched. Germline CDR1 SGHAT, CDR2 FQNNGV. The CDR3 coding sequence is TGTGCCAGCAGCCCTAGCGGATACGAGCAGTACTTC. Amino acid sequence: CASSPSGYEQYF.

This clone came up once. The chain employs TRBV6-5 and TRBJ1-1; D is uncertain. This CDR3 has 15 residues. Trimming removed 0 bases at V and 0 bases at J, with 8 bases between. Germline CDR1 is MNHEY and CDR2 is SVGAGI. The chain's CDR3 is CASSYSSQMNTEAFF. CDR3 DNA: TGTGCCAGCAGTTACTCCTCTCAAATGAACACTGAAGCTTTCTTT.

J is TRBJ1-1 and V is TRBV4-1; the match to TRBD1 covers 7 bases. V lost 3 bases and J lost 5; bases outside the gene matches: 12. This CDR3 has 16 amino acids. Germline V gene data show CDR1 as MGHRA and CDR2 as YSYEKL. DNA of the CDR3: TGCGCCAGCAGCCAGATGGCAGGGGGGGCTCGGACTGAAGCTTTCTTT. Its translation: CASSQMAGGARTEAFF.

The V gene is TRBV19, the J gene TRBJ2-1; D gene uncertain. This CDR3 comprises 14 residues. V was trimmed by 0 bases and J by 9 bases, leaving 12 bases between them. Germline V lookup: CDR1 LNHDA, CDR2 SQIVND (reference sequence). The CDR3 region has the DNA TGTGCCAGTAGTATAGAAGCCTCCTCATCTGAGCAGTTCTTC. Amino acids: CASSIEASSSEQFF. The variable domain in full, with the rest retrieved from reference TRBV19 and TRBJ2-1, is DGGITQSPKYLFRKEGQNVTLSCEQNLNHDAMYWYRQDPGQGLRLIYYSQIVNDFQKGDIAEGYSVSREKKESFPLTVTSAQKNPTAFYLCASSIEASSSEQFFGPGTRLTVL.